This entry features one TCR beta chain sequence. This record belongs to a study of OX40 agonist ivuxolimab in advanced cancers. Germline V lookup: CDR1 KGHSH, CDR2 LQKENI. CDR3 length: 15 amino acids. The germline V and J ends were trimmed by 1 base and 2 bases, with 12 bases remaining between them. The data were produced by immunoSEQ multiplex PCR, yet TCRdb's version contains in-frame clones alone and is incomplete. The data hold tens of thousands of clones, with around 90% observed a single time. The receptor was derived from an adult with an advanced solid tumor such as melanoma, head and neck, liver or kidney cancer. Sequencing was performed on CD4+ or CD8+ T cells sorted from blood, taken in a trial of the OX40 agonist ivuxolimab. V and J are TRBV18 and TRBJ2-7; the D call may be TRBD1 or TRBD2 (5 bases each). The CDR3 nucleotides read TGTGCCAGCTCACCACAGGGGAGAGAGACCTACGAGCAGTACTTC. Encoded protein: CASSPQGRETYEQYF.